This TCR beta chain was documented in a study of blood T cell repertoires in COVID-19. Study overall: Material from acute and convalescent COVID-19 was sourced from the United States, Italy and Spain. PBMCs, B-cell-depleted T cells, or T cells were the source of the cDNA or gDNA that made up the material.

Only one count was recorded for this clone. Germline lookup yields CDR1 KGHSH and CDR2 LQKENI. V was pared by 3 bases and J by 0 bases, with 8 bases of the junction left unmatched. This CDR3 is 16 amino acids long. Original analysis: Nucleated cell number was recorded as an estimate derived from reference gene primer amplification. Clones were sequenced by immunoSEQ multiplex PCR, and TCRdb holds only the in-frame ones, with some missing. The V and J calls and clone size come from that table; D and trimming were worked out from the DNA. The sample holds over 200,000 clones, roughly 87% seen once. The sequenced sample was peripheral blood. The chain couples TRBV18 to TRBJ2-7, with 7 bases aligning to TRBD1. This sequence was found in a human donor in a cohort sampled during active COVID-19. DNA of the CDR3: TGTGCCAGCTCACCGAGATCGGGACAGAGCTCCTACGAGCAGTACTTC. Translated, it gives CASSPRSGQSSYEQYF. The entire variable domain, with the rest obtained from reference TRBV18 and TRBJ2-7, is as follows: NAGVMQNPRHLVRRRGQEARLRCSPMKGHSHVYWYRQLPEEGLKFMVYLQKENIIDESGMPKERFSAEFPKEGPSILRIQQVVRGDSAAYFCASSPRSGQSSYEQYFGPGTRLTVT.